Listed below are T cell receptor beta chains from one sample, sequenced in a study of control samples from healthy donors and cancer patients. This table comes from immunoSEQ multiplex PCR, and its TCRdb copy is limited to in-frame clones, with some not included. Among around 99,000 clones listed, 75% to 95% were seen once. The specimen was blood. The receptor set was obtained from a human donor in good health. The donor label of this sample is uncertain. Each CDR3 is given with its conserved first and last residue. Fields, in order: CDR3 protein, CDR3 DNA, clone size, V gene, D gene, J gene. The D gene is left open where the match is weak. The size field is filled for only some rows; it gives once, few, many or a size class.

CDR3aa: CASSQDQQYQPQHF; CDR3nt: TGTGCCAGTAGCCAAGATCAACAATATCAGCCCCAGCATTTT; abundance: .; v_gene: TRBV19; d_gene: .; j_gene: TRBJ1-5
CDR3aa: CASSLGTGDYGYTF; CDR3nt: TGCGCCAGCAGCCTCGGGACAGGGGACTATGGCTACACCTTC; abundance: .; v_gene: TRBV5-1; d_gene: TRBD1; j_gene: TRBJ1-2
CDR3aa: CASSSIRRGPFYTAGELFF; CDR3nt: TGTGCCAGCAGCTCTATAAGGCGGGGGCCCTTCTATACAGCCGGGGAGCTGTTTTTT; abundance: .; v_gene: TRBV7-6; d_gene: .; j_gene: TRBJ2-2
CDR3aa: CASSLGGRDRGQPQHF; CDR3nt: TGTGCCAGCAGCCTGGGAGGGAGGGACAGGGGTCAGCCCCAGCATTTT; abundance: .; v_gene: TRBV3-1/TRBV3-2; d_gene: TRBD1; j_gene: TRBJ1-5
CDR3aa: CASSEGWVRETQYF; CDR3nt: TGTGCCAGCAGTGAAGGCTGGGTCAGGGAGACCCAGTACTTC; abundance: few; v_gene: TRBV6-1; d_gene: .; j_gene: TRBJ2-5
CDR3aa: CAWSVELNYGYTF; CDR3nt: TGTGCCTGGAGTGTTGAGTTGAACTATGGCTACACCTTC; abundance: once; v_gene: TRBV30; d_gene: .; j_gene: TRBJ1-2
CDR3aa: CASSLGVRGSYNEQFF; CDR3nt: TGCGCCAGCAGCTTGGGGGTCAGGGGTTCCTACAATGAGCAGTTCTTC; abundance: .; v_gene: TRBV5-1; d_gene: .; j_gene: TRBJ2-1
CDR3aa: CASSLAYEQYF; CDR3nt: TGCGCCAGCAGCTTGGCCTACGAGCAGTACTTC; abundance: .; v_gene: TRBV5-1; d_gene: .; j_gene: TRBJ2-7
CDR3aa: CASSRLTGIDTQYF; CDR3nt: TGTGCCAGCAGCCGGCTAACAGGGATAGATACGCAGTATTTT; abundance: .; v_gene: TRBV11-2; d_gene: .; j_gene: TRBJ2-3
CDR3aa: CASSGSLELYGYTF; CDR3nt: TGTGCCAGCAGTGGCTCGTTGGAGTTGTATGGCTACACCTTC; abundance: .; v_gene: TRBV25-1; d_gene: .; j_gene: TRBJ1-2
CDR3aa: CASSLGQGGYEKLFF; CDR3nt: TGTGCCAGCTCCCTTGGACAGGGTGGTTATGAAAAACTGTTTTTT; abundance: .; v_gene: TRBV18; d_gene: TRBD1; j_gene: TRBJ1-4
CDR3aa: CASSLHRGDNQPQHF; CDR3nt: TGTGCCAGCAGTTTACACAGGGGGGACAATCAGCCCCAGCATTTT; abundance: .; v_gene: TRBV28; d_gene: TRBD1; j_gene: TRBJ1-5
CDR3aa: CASSPNRGYEQYF; CDR3nt: TGTGCCAGCAGCCCAAACAGGGGCTACGAGCAGTACTTC; abundance: .; v_gene: TRBV7-2; d_gene: TRBD1; j_gene: TRBJ2-7